This T cell receptor (beta chain) comes out of a study of shared clonotypes between healthy human individuals. Study in general: Donors, aged 18 to 49, were a couple of women and three men.

Concerning this clone: Its specificity is unknown.

Sequencing was performed with immunoSEQ multiplex PCR; in TCRdb, only in-frame clones are kept and a portion is missing. The sample yields around 600,000 clones, 98% seen once. Germline V gene sequence: CDR1 LNHDA, CDR2 SQIVND (reference sequence). The CDR3 contains 15 residues. The ends were cut back, 5 bases at V and 5 bases at J, with 16 bases in the middle. Naivety among CD8 cells was defined by CD45RO negativity and positive CCR7 selection, thereby excluding terminally differentiated effector memory CD45RA+ cells. Study-wide results and limits: A few donors held about 5% of naive CD4 clonotypes in common.

This chain links TRBV19 with TRBJ2-1; tentative D call: TRBD2 (6 bases). Sample: naive CD8+ T cells sorted from blood. This receptor was taken from a man aged 25 to 40 in good health. The CDR3 DNA follows: TGTGCCAGTAGTGTACGGGGAGGCTCAGACAATGAGCAGTTCTTC. Encoded protein: CASSVRGGSDNEQFF.